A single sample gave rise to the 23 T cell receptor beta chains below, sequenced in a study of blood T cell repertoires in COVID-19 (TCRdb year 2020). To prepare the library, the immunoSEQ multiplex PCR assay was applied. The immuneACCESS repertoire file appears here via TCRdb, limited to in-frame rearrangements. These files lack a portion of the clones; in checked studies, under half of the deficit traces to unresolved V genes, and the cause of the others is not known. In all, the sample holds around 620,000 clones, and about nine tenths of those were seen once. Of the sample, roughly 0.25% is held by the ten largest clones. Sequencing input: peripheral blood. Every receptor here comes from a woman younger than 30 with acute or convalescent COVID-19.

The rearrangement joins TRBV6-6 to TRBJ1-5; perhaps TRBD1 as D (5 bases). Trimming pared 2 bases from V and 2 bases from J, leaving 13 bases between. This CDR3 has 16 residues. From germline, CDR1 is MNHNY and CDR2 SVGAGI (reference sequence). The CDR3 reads CASSYQQRGGNQPQHF. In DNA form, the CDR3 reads TGTGCCAGCAGTTACCAGCAGCGGGGGGGCAATCAGCCCCAGCATTTT.

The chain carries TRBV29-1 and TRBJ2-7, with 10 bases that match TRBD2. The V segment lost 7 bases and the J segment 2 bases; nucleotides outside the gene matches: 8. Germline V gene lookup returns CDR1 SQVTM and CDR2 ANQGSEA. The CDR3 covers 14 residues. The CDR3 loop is CSALTSGPAYEQYF. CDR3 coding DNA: TGCAGCGCCCTGACTAGCGGGCCAGCCTACGAGCAGTACTTC.

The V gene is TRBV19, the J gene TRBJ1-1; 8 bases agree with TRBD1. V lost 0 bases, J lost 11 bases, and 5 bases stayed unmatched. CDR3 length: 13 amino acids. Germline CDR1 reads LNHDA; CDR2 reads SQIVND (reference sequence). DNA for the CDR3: TGTGCCAGTAGTATAGAATTGACAGGGGAGGCTTTCTTT. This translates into CASSIELTGEAFF.

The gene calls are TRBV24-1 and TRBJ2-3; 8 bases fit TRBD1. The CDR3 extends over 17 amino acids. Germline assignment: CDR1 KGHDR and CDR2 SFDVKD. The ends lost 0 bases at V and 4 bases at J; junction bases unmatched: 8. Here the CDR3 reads CATSDLHGQGRADTQYF. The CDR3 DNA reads TGTGCCACCAGTGATTTGCACGGACAGGGAAGGGCAGATACGCAGTATTTT.

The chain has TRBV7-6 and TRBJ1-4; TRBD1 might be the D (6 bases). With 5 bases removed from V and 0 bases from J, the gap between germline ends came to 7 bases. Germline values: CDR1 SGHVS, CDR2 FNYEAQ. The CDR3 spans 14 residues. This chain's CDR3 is CASSRTATNEKLFF. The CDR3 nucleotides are TGTGCCAGCAGCCGGACAGCAACTAATGAAAAACTGTTTTTT. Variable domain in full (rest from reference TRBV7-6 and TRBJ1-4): GAGVSQSPRYKVTKRGQDVALRCDPISGHVSLYWYRQALGQGPEFLTYFNYEAQQDKSGLPNDRFSAERPEGSISTLTIQRTEQRDSAMYRCASSRTATNEKLFFGSGTQLSVL.

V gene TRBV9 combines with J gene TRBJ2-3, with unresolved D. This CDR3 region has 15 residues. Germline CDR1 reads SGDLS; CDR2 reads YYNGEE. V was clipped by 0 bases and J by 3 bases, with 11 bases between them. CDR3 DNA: TGTGCCAGCAGCGTAGCTCACAGAAGGACAGATACGCAGTATTTT. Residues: CASSVAHRRTDTQYF.

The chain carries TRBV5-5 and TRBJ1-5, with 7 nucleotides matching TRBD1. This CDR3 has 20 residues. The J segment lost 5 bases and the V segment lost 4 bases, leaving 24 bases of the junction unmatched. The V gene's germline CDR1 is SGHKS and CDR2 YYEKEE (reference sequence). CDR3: CASSGKGQTISGVLDQPQHF. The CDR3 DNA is TGTGCCAGCAGCGGAAAGGGACAGACGATCTCCGGGGTCCTCGATCAGCCCCAGCATTTT. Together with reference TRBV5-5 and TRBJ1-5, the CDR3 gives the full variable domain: DAGVTQSPTHLIKTRGQQVTLRCSPISGHKSVSWYQQVLGQGPQFIFQYYEKEERGRGNFPDRFSARQFPNYSSELNVNALLLGDSALYLCASSGKGQTISGVLDQPQHFGDGTRLSIL.

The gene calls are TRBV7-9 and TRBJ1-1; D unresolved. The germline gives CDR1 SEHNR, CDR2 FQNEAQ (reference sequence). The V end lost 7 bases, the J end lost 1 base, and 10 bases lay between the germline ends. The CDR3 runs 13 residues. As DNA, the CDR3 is TGTGCCAGCACGAAGGGAGGGAACACTGAAGCTTTCTTT. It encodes CASTKGGNTEAFF. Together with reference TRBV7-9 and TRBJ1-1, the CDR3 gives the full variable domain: DTGVSQNPRHKITKRGQNVTFRCDPISEHNRLYWYRQTLGQGPEFLTYFQNEAQLEKSRLLSDRFSAERPKGSFSTLEIQRTEQGDSAMYLCASTKGGNTEAFFGQGTRLTVV.

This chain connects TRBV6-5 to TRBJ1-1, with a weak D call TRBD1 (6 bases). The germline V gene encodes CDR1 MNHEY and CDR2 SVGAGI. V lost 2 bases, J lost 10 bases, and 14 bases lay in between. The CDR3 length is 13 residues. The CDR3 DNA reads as TGTGCCAGCAGTTACAAGTGGGGAGGGGGAGCTTTCTTT. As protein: CASSYKWGGGAFF.

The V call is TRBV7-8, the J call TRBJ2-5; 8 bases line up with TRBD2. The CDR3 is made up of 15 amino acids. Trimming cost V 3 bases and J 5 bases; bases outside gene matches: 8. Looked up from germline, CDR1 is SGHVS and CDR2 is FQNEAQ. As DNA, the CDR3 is TGTGCCAGCAGCTTCCGGGGGGGGCCCGATGAGACCCAGTACTTC. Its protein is CASSFRGGPDETQYF.

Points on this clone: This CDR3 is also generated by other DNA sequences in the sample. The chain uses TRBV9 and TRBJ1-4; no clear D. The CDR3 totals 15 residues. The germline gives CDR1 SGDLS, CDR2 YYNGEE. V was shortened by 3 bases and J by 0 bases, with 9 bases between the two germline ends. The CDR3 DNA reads TGTGCCAGCAGCGCTAGCGGGACAACTAATGAAAAACTGTTTTTT. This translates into CASSASGTTNEKLFF.

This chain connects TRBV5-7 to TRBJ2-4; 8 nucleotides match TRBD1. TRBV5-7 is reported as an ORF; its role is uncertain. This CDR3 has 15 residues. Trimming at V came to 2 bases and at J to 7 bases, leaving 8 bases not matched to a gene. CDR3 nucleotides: TGTGCCAGCAGCTTAAAGCAACAGGGGGTGAACATTCAGTACTTC. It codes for CASSLKQQGVNIQYF.

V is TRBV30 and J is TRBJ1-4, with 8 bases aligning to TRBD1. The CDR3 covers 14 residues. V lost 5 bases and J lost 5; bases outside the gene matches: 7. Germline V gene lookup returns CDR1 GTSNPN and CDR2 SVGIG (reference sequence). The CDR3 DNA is TGTGCCTGGGACCGGGACAGGAAGAATGAAAAACTGTTTTTT. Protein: CAWDRDRKNEKLFF.

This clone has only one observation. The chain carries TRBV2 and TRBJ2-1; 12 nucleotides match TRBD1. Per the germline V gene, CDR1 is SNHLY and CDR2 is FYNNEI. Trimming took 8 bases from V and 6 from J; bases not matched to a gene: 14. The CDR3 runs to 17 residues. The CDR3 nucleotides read TGTGCCAGCCTCCCTAACCGCCGGGACAGGGGGCGCAATGAGCAGTTCTTC. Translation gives CASLPNRRDRGRNEQFF. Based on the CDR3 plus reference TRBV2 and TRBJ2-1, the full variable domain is EPEVTQTPSHQVTQMGQEVILRCVPISNHLYFYWYRQILGQKVEFLVSFYNNEISEKSEIFDDQFSVERPDGSNFTLKIRSTKLEDSAMYFCASLPNRRDRGRNEQFFGPGTRLTVL.

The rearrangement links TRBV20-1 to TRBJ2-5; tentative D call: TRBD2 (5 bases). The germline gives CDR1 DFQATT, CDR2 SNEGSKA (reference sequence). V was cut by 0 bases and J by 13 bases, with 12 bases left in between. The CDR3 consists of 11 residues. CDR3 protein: CSARDLSGRYF. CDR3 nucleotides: TGCAGTGCTAGAGATTTGAGCGGAAGGTACTTC.

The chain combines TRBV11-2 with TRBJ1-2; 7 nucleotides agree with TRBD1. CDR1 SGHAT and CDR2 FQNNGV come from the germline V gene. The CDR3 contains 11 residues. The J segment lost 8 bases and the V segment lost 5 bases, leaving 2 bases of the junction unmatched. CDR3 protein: CASSEGQGYTF. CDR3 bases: TGTGCCAGCAGCGAGGGACAGGGCTACACCTTC.

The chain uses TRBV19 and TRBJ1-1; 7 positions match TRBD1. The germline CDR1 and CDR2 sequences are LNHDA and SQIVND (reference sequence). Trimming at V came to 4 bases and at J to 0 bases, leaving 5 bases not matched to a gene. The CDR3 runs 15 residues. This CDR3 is CASSTPGQMNTEAFF. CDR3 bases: TGTGCCAGTAGTACTCCGGGACAGATGAACACTGAAGCTTTCTTT.

The CDR3 reads CASSRVGIASYNEQFF. CDR3 nucleotide sequence: TGTGCCAGCAGCCGGGTCGGGATAGCCTCCTACAATGAGCAGTTCTTC. J is TRBJ2-1 and V is TRBV7-3; a possible D gene is TRBD2 (5 bases). This CDR3 has 16 amino acids. The V end was cut by 5 bases, the J end by 0 bases, with 14 bases between. Germline V lookup: CDR1 SGHTA, CDR2 FQGTGA.

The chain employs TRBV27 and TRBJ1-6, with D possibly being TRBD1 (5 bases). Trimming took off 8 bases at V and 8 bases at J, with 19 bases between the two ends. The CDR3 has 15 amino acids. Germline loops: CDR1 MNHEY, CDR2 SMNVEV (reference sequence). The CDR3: CASRQPGSLDSPLHF. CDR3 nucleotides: TGTGCCAGCCGCCAGCCAGGGTCTTTGGATTCACCCCTCCACTTT.

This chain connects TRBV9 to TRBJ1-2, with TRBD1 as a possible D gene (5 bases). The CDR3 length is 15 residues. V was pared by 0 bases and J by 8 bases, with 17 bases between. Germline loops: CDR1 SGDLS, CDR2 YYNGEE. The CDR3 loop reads CASSVGGKGRGGYTF. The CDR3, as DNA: TGTGCCAGCAGCGTAGGTGGTAAAGGGAGGGGAGGCTACACCTTC.

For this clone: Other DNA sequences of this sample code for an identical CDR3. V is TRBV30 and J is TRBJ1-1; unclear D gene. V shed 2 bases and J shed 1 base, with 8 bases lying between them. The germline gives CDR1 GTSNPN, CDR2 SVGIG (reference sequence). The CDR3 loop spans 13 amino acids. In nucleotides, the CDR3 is TGTGCCTGGAGTCGAGCAGGGAACACTGAAGCTTTCTTT. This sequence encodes CAWSRAGNTEAFF. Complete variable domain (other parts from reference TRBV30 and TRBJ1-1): SQTIHQWPATLVQPVGSPLSLECTVEGTSNPNLYWYRQAAGRGLQLLFYSVGIGQISSEVPQNLSASRPQDRQFILSSKKLLLSDSGFYLCAWSRAGNTEAFFGQGTRLTVV.

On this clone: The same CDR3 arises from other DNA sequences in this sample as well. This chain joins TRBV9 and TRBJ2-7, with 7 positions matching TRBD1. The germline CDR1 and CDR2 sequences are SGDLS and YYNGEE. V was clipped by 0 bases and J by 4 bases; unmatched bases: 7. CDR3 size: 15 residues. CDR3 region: CASSVGTGASYEQYF. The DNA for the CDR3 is TGTGCCAGCAGCGTAGGGACAGGCGCCTCTTACGAGCAGTACTTC.

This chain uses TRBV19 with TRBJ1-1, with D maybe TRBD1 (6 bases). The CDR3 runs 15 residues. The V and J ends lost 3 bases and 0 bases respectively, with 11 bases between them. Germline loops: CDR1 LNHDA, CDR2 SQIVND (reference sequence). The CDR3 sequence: CASSIPSGVNTEAFF. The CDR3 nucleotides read TGTGCCAGTAGTATCCCCTCAGGGGTGAACACTGAAGCTTTCTTT.